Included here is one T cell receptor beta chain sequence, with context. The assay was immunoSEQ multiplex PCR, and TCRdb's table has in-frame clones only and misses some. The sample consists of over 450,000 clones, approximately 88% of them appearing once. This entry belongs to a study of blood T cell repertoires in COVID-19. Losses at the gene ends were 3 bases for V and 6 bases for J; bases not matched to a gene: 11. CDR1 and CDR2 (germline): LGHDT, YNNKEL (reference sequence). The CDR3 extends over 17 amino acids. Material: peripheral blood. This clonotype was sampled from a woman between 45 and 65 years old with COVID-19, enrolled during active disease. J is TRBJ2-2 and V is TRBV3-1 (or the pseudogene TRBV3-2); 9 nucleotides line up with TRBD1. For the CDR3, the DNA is TGTGCCAGCAGCCACTTACCCGGGACAGGGCAGGCCGGGGAGCTGTTTTTT. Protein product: CASSHLPGTGQAGELFF.